This entry lists 12 T cell receptor beta chains sequenced from one sample in a study of cytomegalovirus exposure and HLA in healthy donors. PCR involved 60 Vbeta and 13 Jbeta primers. Assay: immunoSEQ multiplex PCR; the TCRdb copy retains only in-frame clones and omits some. The data hold approximately 110,000 clones, with 83% observed a single time. The sample was PBMCs. The source of these receptors is a man younger than 35 in good health and CMV-seronegative.

This clone was counted only a few times. V gene TRBV6-5 combines with J gene TRBJ1-4, with no clear D. Per the germline V gene, CDR1 is MNHEY and CDR2 is SVGAGI. The ends were cut back, 6 bases at V and 8 bases at J, with 13 bases in the middle. CDR3 size: 13 residues. CDR3 sequence: CASSKAGTEKLFF. CDR3 DNA: TGTGCCAGCAGCAAAGCGGGAACAGAAAAACTGTTTTTT.

The rearrangement joins TRBV9 to TRBJ1-2; a possible D gene is TRBD1 (6 bases). The CDR3 is made up of 14 amino acids. V dropped 0 bases and J dropped 4 bases, with 10 bases sitting between them. CDR1 is SGDLS, CDR2 YYNGEE, per germline. In DNA, the CDR3 is TGTGCCAGCAGCGTAGGGGGGGGCGGCTATGGCTACACCTTC. Amino acid sequence: CASSVGGGGYGYTF.

By share, this clone ranks as medium-sized (0.01 to 0.1%). This sequence joins TRBV6-1 and TRBJ2-4; D remains ambiguous. Germline V gene lookup returns CDR1 MNHNS and CDR2 SASEGT. This CDR3 is 15 amino acids long. V shed 2 bases and J shed 7 bases, with 15 bases lying between them. The CDR3 is CASSESRHLDNIQYF. CDR3 bases: TGTGCCAGCAGTGAATCGAGACACCTTGACAACATTCAGTACTTC.

The CDR3 coding sequence is TGTGCCAGCAGCTTAAGCGGGAGGACGGCAGATACGCAGTATTTT. Its protein product is CASSLSGRTADTQYF. The J gene is TRBJ2-3, the V gene TRBV7-9; TRBD2 agrees at 9 bases. Germline CDR1 is SEHNR and CDR2 is FQNEAQ (reference sequence). CDR3 size: 15 residues. V lost 2 bases and J lost 4; bases outside the gene matches: 4.

The chain links TRBV25-1 to TRBJ2-5; 10 bases line up with TRBD2. Germline CDR1 is MGHDK and CDR2 is SYGVNS. The CDR3 covers 15 residues. V trimming: 2 bases; J trimming: 4 bases; junction bases outside the gene matches: 4. The chain's CDR3 is CASSEDRTSGETQYF. The CDR3 nucleotides read TGTGCCAGCAGTGAAGACCGGACTAGCGGAGAGACCCAGTACTTC.

This chain joins TRBV29-1 and TRBJ2-3; D not resolved. CDR3 length equals 10 residues. From germline, CDR1 is SQVTM and CDR2 ANQGSEA. The V end lost 6 bases, the J end lost 6 bases, and 7 bases lay between the germline ends. CDR3 bases: TGCAGCGTCTTCTTGGATACGCAGTATTTT. It yields the protein CSVFLDTQYF.

The V gene is TRBV15, the J gene TRBJ2-1; 9 bases are shared with TRBD2. This CDR3 comprises 16 residues. CDR1 is LNHNV, CDR2 YYDKDF, per germline (reference sequence). V lost 8 bases, J lost 0 bases, and 8 bases stayed unmatched. The CDR3 bases are TGTGCCACCGGGGACCTTAGCGGGAGCTCCTACAATGAGCAGTTCTTC. As protein: CATGDLSGSSYNEQFF.

The chain couples TRBV7-2 to TRBJ2-1, with no clear D. Between the trimmed V and J ends, which lost 0 bases and 1 base, there was a span of 7 bases. Germline values: CDR1 SGHTA, CDR2 FQGNSA. This CDR3 contains 15 residues. CDR3 coding DNA: TGTGCCAGCAGCTTAGCGGCGGATTCCTACAATGAGCAGTTCTTC. This translates into CASSLAADSYNEQFF.

This chain joins TRBV18 and TRBJ2-7; tentatively, D is TRBD1 (6 bases). CDR3 length: 13 amino acids. CDR1 and CDR2 from the germline V gene are KGHSH and LQKENI. V was shortened by 3 bases and J by 3 bases, with 9 bases between the two germline ends. This CDR3 reads CASSPGTYYEQYF. The CDR3 DNA is TGTGCCAGCTCACCCGGGACATACTACGAGCAGTACTTC.

This rearrangement joins TRBV2 to TRBJ2-3; 12 bases align to TRBD2. This CDR3 region has 17 residues. The germline V gene has CDR1 SNHLY and CDR2 FYNNEI. Unmatched junction bases numbered 15, after V lost 10 bases and J lost 4 bases. As DNA, the CDR3 is TGTGCCATTCGGGGGCTAGCGGGAGGGCCAGATTCAGATACGCAGTATTTT. Translated, it gives CAIRGLAGGPDSDTQYF.

V usage is TRBV7-3 and J usage is TRBJ2-3; 9 positions match TRBD2. Trimming cost V 2 bases and J 7 bases; bases outside gene matches: 4. Per germline, CDR1 SGHTA and CDR2 FQGTGA. The CDR3 is made up of 14 amino acids. CDR3 sequence: CASSLGTSTNTQYF. CDR3 sequence (DNA): TGTGCCAGCAGCTTAGGGACTAGCACGAATACGCAGTATTTT.

The chain combines TRBV19 with TRBJ1-5, with 9 bases aligning to TRBD1. In germline, CDR1 is LNHDA, CDR2 SQIVND (reference sequence). V trimming: 3 bases; J trimming: 2 bases; junction bases outside the gene matches: 5. The CDR3 runs 16 residues. In nucleotides, the CDR3 is TGTGCCAGTAGTATGGGACAGGGCGGTCGCAATCAGCCCCAGCATTTT. It codes for CASSMGQGGRNQPQHF. Complete variable domain (other parts from reference TRBV19 and TRBJ1-5): DGGITQSPKYLFRKEGQNVTLSCEQNLNHDAMYWYRQDPGQGLRLIYYSQIVNDFQKGDIAEGYSVSREKKESFPLTVTSAQKNPTAFYLCASSMGQGGRNQPQHFGDGTRLSIL.